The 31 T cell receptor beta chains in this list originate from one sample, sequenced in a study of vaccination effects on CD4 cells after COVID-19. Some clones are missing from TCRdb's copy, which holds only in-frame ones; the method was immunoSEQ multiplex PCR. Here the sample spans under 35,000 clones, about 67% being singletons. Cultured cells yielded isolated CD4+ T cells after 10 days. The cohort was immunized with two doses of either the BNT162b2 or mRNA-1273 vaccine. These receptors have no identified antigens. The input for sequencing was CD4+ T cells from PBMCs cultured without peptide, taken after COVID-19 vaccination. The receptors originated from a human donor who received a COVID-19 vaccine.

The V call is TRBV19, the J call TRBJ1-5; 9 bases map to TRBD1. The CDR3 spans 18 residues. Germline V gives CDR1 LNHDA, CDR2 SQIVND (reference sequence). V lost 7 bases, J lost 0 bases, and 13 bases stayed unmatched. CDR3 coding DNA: TGTGCCAGTACCCCAGGACAGGGGAGGGGATATAGCAATCAGCCCCAGCATTTT. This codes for CASTPGQGRGYSNQPQHF.

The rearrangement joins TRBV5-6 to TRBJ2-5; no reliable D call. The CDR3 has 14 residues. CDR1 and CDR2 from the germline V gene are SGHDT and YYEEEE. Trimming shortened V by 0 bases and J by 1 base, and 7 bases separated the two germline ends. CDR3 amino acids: CASSLAASQETQYF. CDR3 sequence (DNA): TGTGCCAGCAGCTTGGCGGCTAGCCAAGAGACCCAGTACTTC.

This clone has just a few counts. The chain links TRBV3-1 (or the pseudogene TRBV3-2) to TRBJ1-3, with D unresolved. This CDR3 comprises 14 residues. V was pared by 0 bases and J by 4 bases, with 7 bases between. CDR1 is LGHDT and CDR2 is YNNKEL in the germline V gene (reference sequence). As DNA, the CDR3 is TGTGCCAGCAGCCAAGAGATGGAGGGAAACACCATATATTTT. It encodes CASSQEMEGNTIYF.

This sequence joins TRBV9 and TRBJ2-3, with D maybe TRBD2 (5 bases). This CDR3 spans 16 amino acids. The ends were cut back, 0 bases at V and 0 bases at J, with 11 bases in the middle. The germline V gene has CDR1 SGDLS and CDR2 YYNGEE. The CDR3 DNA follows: TGTGCCAGCAGCGTAGGTTCCAGCGGAAGCACAGATACGCAGTATTTT. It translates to CASSVGSSGSTDTQYF.

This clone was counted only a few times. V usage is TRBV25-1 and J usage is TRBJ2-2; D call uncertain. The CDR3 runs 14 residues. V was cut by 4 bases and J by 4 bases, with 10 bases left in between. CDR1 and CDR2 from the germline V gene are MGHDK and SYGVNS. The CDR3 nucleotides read TGTGCCAGCAGTGCCCGTCGAGTCACCGGGGAGCTGTTTTTT. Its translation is CASSARRVTGELFF.

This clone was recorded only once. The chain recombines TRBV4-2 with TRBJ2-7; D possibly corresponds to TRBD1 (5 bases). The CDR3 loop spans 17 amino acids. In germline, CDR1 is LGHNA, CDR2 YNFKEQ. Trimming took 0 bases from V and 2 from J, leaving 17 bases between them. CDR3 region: CASSQERVSQGPYEQYF. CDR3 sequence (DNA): TGTGCCAGCAGCCAAGAAAGGGTATCTCAGGGTCCCTACGAGCAGTACTTC.

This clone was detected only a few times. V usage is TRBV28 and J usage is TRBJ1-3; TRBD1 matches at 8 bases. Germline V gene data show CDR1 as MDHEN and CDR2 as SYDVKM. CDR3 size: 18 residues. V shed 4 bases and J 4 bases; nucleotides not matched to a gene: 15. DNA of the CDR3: TGTGCCAGCAGTTATGGAGGAGCAGGGGGCCCTTTCGGAAACACCATATATTTT. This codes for CASSYGGAGGPFGNTIYF.

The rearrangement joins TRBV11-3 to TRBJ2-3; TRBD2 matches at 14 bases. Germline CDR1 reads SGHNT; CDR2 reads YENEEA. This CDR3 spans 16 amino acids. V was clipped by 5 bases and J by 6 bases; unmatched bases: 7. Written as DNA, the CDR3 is TGTGCCAGCAGCATGGGGACTAGCGGGGGAGTTGATACGCAGTATTTT. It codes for CASSMGTSGGVDTQYF.

The CDR3 DNA follows: TGTGCCAGCAGAAACAGGCGCTCCTACGAGCAGTACTTC. Translation: CASRNRRSYEQYF. This chain uses TRBV28 with TRBJ2-7; tentatively, D is TRBD1 (5 bases). Trimming took 6 bases from V and 0 from J, leaving 9 bases between them. Germline CDR1 MDHEN, CDR2 SYDVKM. The CDR3 covers 13 residues.

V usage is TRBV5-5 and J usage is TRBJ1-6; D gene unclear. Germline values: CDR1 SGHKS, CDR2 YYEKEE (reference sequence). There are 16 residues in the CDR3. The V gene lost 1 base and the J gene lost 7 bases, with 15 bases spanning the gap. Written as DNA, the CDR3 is TGTGCCAGCAGCTTGCCGAGCTCGGGGTTGAATTCACCCCTCCACTTT. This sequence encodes CASSLPSSGLNSPLHF. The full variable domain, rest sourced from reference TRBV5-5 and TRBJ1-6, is DAGVTQSPTHLIKTRGQQVTLRCSPISGHKSVSWYQQVLGQGPQFIFQYYEKEERGRGNFPDRFSARQFPNYSSELNVNALLLGDSALYLCASSLPSSGLNSPLHFGNGTRLTVT.

The CDR3 bases are TGTGCCAGCAGCTTGGATGGTACAGGAACCTACGAGCAGTACTTC. It encodes CASSLDGTGTYEQYF. The chain couples TRBV5-4 to TRBJ2-7; possible D gene TRBD1, 5 bases. The germline V gene has CDR1 SGHNT and CDR2 YYREEE (reference sequence). V lost 0 bases and J lost 2, with 12 bases in between. The CDR3 sequence is 15 residues long.

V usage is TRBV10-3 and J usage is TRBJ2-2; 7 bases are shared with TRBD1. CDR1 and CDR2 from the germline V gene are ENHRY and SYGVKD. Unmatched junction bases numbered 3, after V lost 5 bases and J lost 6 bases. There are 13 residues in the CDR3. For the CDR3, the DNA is TGTGCCATCAGTAGACAGGGATCCGGGGAGCTGTTTTTT. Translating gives CAISRQGSGELFF.

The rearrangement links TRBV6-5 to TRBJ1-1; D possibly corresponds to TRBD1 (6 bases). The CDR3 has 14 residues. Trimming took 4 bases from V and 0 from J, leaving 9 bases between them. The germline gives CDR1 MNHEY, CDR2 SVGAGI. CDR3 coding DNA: TGTGCCAGCAGTTTAGGGACATTGAACACTGAAGCTTTCTTT. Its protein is CASSLGTLNTEAFF.

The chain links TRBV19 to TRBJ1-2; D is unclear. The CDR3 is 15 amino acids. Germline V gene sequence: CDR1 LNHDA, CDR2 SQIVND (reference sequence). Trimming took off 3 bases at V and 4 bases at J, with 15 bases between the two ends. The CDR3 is CASSIPPSSLYGYTF. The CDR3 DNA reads TGTGCCAGTAGTATCCCGCCGTCATCCCTCTATGGCTACACCTTC.

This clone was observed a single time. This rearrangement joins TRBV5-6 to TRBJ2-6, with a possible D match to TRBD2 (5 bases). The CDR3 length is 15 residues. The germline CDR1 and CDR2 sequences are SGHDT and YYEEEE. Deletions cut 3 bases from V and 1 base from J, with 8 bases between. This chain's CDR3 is CASSYTGSGANVLTF. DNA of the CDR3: TGTGCCAGCAGCTACACGGGGTCTGGGGCCAACGTCCTGACTTTC.

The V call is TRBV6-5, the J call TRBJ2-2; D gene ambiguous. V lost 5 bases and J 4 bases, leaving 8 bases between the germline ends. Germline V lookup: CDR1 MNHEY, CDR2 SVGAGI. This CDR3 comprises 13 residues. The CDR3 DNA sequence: TGTGCCAGCAGTCCCCCCGCCACCGGGGAGCTGTTTTTT. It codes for CASSPPATGELFF.

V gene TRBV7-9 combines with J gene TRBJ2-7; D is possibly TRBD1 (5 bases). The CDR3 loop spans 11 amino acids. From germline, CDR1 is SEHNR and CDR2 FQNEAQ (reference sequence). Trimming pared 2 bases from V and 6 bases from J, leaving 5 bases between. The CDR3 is CASSLQGEQYF. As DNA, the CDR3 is TGTGCCAGCAGCTTACAGGGCGAGCAGTACTTC.

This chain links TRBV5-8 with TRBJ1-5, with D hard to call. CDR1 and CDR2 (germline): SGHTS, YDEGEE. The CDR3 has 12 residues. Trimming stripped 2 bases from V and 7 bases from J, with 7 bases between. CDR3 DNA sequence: TGTGCCAGCAGCTTCACCGGACAGCCCCAGCATTTT. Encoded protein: CASSFTGQPQHF.

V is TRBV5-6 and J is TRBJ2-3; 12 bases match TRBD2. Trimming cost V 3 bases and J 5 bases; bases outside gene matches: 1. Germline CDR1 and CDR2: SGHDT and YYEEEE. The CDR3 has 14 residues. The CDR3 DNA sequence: TGTGCCAGCAGCTCTAGCGGGGGGGGAGATACGCAGTATTTT. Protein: CASSSSGGGDTQYF. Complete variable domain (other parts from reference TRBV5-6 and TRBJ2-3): DAGVTQSPTHLIKTRGQQVTLRCSPKSGHDTVSWYQQALGQGPQFIFQYYEEEERQRGNFPDRFSGHQFPNYSSELNVNALLLGDSALYLCASSSSGGGDTQYFGPGTRLTVL.

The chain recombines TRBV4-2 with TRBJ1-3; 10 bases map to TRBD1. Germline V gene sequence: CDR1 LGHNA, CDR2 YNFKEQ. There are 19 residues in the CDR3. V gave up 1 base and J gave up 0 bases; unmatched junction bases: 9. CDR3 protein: CASSQVRGGTGVSGNTIYF. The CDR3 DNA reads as TGTGCCAGCAGCCAAGTTAGAGGGGGGACAGGGGTCTCTGGAAACACCATATATTTT.

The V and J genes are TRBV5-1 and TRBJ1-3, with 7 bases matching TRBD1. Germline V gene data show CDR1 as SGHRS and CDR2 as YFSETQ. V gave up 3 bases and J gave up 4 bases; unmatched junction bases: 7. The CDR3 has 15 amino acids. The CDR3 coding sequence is TGCGCCAGCAGCTCCAGGGGGACGGAGGGAAACACCATATATTTT. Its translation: CASSSRGTEGNTIYF.

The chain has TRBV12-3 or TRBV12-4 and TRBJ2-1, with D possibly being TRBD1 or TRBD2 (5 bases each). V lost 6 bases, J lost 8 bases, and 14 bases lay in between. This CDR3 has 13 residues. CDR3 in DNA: TGTGCCAGCAGGCTCGGGACCGCCTATGAGCAGTTCTTC. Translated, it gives CASRLGTAYEQFF.

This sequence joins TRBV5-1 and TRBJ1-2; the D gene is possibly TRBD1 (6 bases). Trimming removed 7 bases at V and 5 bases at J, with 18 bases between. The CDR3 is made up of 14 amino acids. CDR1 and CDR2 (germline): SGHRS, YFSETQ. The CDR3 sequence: CASHDPADSYGYTF. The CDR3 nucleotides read TGCGCCAGCCATGACCCGGCGGACAGTTATGGCTACACCTTC.

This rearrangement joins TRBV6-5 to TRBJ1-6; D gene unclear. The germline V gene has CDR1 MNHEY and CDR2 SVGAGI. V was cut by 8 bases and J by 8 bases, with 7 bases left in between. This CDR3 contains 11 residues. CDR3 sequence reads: CASGLDSPLHF. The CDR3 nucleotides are TGTGCCAGCGGGCTGGATTCACCCCTCCACTTT.

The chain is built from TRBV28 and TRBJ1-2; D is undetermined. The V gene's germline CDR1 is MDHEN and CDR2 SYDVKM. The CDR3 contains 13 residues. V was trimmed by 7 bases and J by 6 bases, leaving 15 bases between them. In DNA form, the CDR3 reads TGTGCCAGCACTCAGACGGCCCTTCATGGCTACACCTTC. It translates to CASTQTALHGYTF.

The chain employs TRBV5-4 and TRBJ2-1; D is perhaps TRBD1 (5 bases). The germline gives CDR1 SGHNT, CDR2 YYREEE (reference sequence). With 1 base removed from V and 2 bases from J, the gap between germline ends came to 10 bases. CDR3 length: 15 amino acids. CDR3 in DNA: TGTGCCAGCAGCTTGTTCAGGGCCACCTACAATGAGCAGTTCTTC. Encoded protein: CASSLFRATYNEQFF. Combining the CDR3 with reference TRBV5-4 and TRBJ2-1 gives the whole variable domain ETGVTQSPTHLIKTRGQQVTLRCSSQSGHNTVSWYQQALGQGPQFIFQYYREEENGRGNFPPRFSGLQFPNYSSELNVNALELDDSALYLCASSLFRATYNEQFFGPGTRLTVL.

The CDR3 DNA reads TGTGCCAGCACCCAAGGGTTGAAGGGCTACACCTTC. Protein sequence: CASTQGLKGYTF. The gene calls are TRBV6-5 and TRBJ1-2; no clear D. V lost 7 bases to trimming and J lost 8 bases, with 14 bases between them. The germline V gene encodes CDR1 MNHEY and CDR2 SVGAGI. The CDR3 runs to 12 residues.

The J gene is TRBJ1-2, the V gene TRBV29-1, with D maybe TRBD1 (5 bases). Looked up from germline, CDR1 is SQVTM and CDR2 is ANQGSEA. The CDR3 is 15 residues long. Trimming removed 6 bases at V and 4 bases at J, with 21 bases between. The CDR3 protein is CSVEGRPAESYGYTF. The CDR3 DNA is TGCAGCGTCGAGGGACGGCCGGCCGAGAGCTATGGCTACACCTTC.

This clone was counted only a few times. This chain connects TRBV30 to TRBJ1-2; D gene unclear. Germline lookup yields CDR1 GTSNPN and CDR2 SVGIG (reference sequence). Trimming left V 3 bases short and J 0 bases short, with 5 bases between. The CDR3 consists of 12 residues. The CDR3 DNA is TGTGCCTGGAGACAGACTAACTATGGCTACACCTTC. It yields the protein CAWRQTNYGYTF.

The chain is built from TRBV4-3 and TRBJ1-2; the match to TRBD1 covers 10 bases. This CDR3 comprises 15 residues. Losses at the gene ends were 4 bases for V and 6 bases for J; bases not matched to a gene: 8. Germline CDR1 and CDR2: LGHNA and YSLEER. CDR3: CASSPRAGTGDGYTF. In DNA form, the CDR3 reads TGCGCCAGCAGCCCACGTGCCGGGACAGGGGATGGCTACACCTTC.

CDR3 DNA: TGTGCCAGCAGTACAGGGTTTGAAGCTTTCTTT. This sequence encodes CASSTGFEAFF. The chain links TRBV28 to TRBJ1-1; D might be TRBD1 (6 bases). Trimming shortened V by 5 bases and J by 7 bases, and 8 bases separated the two germline ends. Germline-derived CDR1 and CDR2 are MDHEN and SYDVKM. The CDR3 runs 11 residues.